This T cell receptor beta chain comes out of a study of T cell responses to AZD1222 COVID-19 vaccine. Study-wide results and limits: Spike-specific TCR depth and breadth grew after two AZD1222 doses. Reports indicate that nearly half of spike-specific TCRs are directed at unmutated variant regions. Most donors were white British and more were female, and clonal diversity was possibly underestimated. Dominant CD4 TCR responses targeted spike regions 160-218 and 743-854.

Produced via immunoSEQ multiplex PCR; TCRdb's table is partial and in-frame only. The table has about 210,000 clones, 85% to 95% seen once. Details on this clone: Its target is not known.

The sequencing used peripheral blood, collected on day 0 of AZD1222 vaccination. This clonotype originated in an adult in good health.

This CDR3 reads CASSILLNTGELFF. In DNA form, the CDR3 reads TGTGCCAGTAGTATTCTTCTTAACACCGGGGAGCTGTTTTTT. This sequence joins TRBV19 and TRBJ2-2, with D hard to call. CDR3 length equals 14 residues. Trimming cost V 3 bases and J 2 bases, with 7 bases left between them. Germline V gene lookup returns CDR1 LNHDA and CDR2 SQIVND (reference sequence).